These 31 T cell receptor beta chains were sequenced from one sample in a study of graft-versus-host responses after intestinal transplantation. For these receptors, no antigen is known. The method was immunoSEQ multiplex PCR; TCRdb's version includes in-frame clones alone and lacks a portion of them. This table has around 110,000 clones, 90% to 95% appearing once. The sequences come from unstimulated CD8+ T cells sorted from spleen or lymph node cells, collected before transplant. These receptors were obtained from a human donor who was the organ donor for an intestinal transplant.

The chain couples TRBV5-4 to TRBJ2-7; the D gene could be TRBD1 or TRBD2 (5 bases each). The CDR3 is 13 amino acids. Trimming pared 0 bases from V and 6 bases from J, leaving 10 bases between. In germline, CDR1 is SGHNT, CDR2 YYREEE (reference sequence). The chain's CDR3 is CASSLGGGAEQYF. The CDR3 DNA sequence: TGTGCCAGCAGCTTGGGTGGGGGAGCCGAGCAGTACTTC.

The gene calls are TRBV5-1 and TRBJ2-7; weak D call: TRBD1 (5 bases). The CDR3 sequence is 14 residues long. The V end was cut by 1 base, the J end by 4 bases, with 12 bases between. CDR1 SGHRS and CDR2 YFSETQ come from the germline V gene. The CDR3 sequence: CASSLTGPPYEQYF. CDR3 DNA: TGCGCCAGCAGCTTGACAGGCCCCCCTTACGAGCAGTACTTC.

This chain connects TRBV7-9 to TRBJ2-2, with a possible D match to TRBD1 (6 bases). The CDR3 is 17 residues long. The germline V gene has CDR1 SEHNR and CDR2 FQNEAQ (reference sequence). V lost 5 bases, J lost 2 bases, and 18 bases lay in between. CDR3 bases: TGTGCCAGCAGCAAGGCAATTCGGACAGCCAACACCGGGGAGCTGTTTTTT. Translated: CASSKAIRTANTGELFF.

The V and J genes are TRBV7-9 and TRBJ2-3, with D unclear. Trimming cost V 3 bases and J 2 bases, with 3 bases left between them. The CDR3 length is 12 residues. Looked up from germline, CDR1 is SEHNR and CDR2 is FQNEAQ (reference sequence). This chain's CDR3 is CASSFYTDTQYF. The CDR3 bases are TGTGCCAGCAGCTTCTACACAGATACGCAGTATTTT.

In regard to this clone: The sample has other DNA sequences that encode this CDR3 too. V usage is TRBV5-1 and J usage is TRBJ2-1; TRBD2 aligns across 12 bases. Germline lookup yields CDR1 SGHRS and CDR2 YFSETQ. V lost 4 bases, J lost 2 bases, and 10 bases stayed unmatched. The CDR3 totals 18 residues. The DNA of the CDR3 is TGCGCCAGCAGCCTGTCATCTAGCGGGAGGGTTACCTACAATGAGCAGTTCTTC. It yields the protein CASSLSSSGRVTYNEQFF.

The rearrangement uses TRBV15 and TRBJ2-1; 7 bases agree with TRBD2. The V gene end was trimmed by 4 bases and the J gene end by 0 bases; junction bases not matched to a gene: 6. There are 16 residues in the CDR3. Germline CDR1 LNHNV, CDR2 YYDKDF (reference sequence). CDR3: CATSNPGGGSYNEQFF. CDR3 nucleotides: TGTGCCACCAGCAACCCCGGCGGGGGCTCCTACAATGAGCAGTTCTTC.

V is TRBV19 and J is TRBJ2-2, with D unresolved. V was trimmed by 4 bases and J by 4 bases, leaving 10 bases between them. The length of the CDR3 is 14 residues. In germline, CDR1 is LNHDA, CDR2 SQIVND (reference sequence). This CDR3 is CASSRISATGELFF. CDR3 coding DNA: TGTGCCAGTAGTAGAATCAGCGCCACCGGGGAGCTGTTTTTT.

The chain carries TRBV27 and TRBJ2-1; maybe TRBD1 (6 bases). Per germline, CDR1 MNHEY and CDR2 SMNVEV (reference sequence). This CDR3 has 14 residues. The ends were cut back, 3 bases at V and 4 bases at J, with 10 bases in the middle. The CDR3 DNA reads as TGTGCCAGCAGTTTTGGGGGCCATTACAATGAGCAGTTCTTC. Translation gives CASSFGGHYNEQFF.

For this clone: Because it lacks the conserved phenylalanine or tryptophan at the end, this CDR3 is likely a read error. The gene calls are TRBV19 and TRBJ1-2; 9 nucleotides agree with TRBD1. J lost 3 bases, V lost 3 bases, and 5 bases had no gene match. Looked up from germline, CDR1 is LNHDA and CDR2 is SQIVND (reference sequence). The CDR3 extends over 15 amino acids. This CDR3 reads CASSIRTGDYYGYTY. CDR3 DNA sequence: TGTGCCAGTAGTATCAGGACAGGGGATTACTATGGCTACACCTAC.

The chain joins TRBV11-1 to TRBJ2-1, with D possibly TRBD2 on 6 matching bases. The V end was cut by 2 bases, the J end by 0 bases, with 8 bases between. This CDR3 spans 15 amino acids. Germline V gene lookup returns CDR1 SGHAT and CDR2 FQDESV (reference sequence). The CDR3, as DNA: TGTGCCAGCAGCTTAAGCGGGCCCTCCTACAATGAGCAGTTCTTC. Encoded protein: CASSLSGPSYNEQFF.

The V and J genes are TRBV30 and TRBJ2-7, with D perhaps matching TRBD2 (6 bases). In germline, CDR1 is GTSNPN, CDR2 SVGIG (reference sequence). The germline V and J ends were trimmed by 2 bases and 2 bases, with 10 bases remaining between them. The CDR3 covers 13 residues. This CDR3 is CAWSWTGAYEQYF. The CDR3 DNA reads TGTGCCTGGAGTTGGACGGGAGCCTACGAGCAGTACTTC.

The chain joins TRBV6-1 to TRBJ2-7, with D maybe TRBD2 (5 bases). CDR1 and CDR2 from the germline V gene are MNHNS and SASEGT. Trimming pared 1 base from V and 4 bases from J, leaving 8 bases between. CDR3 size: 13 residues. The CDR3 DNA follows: TGTGCCAGCAGTGAAGTACAGCGGTACGAGCAGTACTTC. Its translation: CASSEVQRYEQYF.

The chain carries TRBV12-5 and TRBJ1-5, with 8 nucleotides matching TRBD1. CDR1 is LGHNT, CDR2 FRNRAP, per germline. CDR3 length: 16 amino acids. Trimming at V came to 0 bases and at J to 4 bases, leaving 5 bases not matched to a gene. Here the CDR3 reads CASGLVTGGGNQPQHF. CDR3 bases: TGTGCTAGTGGTTTGGTTACAGGGGGAGGAAATCAGCCCCAGCATTTT.

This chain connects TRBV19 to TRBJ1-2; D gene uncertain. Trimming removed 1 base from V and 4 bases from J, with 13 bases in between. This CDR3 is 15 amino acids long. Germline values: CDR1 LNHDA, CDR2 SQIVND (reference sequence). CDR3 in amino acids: CASSIGAVRVYGYTF. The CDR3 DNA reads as TGTGCCAGTAGTATAGGTGCAGTTCGAGTCTATGGCTACACCTTC.

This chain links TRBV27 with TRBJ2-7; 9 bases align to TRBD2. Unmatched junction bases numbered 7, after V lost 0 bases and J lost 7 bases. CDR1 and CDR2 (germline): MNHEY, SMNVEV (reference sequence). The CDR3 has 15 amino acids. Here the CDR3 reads CASSLSAGGPKEQYF. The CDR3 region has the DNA TGTGCCAGCAGTTTATCGGCGGGAGGGCCGAAAGAGCAGTACTTC.

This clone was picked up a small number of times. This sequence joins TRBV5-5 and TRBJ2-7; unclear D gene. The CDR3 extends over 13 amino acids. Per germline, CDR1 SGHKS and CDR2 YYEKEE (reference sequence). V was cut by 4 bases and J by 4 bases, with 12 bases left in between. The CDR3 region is CASSSRTEYEQYF. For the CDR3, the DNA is TGTGCCAGCAGCAGCCGGACGGAATACGAGCAGTACTTC.

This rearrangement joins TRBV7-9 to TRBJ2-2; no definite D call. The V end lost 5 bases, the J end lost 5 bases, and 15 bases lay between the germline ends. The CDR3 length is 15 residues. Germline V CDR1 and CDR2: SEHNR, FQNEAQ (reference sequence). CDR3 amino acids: CASSLLSPVTGELFF. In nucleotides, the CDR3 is TGTGCCAGCAGCCTACTATCACCCGTAACCGGGGAGCTGTTTTTT.

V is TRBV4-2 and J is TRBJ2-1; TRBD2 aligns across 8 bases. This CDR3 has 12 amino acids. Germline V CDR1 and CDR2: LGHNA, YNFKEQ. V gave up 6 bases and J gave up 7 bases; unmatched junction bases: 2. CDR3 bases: TGTGCCAGCAGGTCTAGCGGGAATGAGCAGTTCTTC. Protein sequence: CASRSSGNEQFF.

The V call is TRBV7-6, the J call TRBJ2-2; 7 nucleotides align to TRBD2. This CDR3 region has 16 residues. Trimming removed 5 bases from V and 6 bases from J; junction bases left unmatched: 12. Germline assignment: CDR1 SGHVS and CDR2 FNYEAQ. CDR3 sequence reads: CASSLEAFGGAGELFF. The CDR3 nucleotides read TGTGCCAGCAGCCTCGAGGCGTTTGGGGGGGCCGGGGAGCTGTTTTTT.

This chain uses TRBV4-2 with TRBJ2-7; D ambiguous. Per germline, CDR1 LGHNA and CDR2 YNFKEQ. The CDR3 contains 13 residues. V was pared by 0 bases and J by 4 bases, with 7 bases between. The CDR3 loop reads CASSQEVGYEQYF. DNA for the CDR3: TGTGCCAGCAGCCAAGAGGTGGGGTACGAGCAGTACTTC.

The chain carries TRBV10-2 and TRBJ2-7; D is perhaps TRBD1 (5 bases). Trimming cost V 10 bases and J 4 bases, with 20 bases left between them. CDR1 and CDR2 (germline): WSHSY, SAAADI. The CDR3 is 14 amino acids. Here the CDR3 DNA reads TGCGCCATCAACGACCGGACACCCCCTTACGAGCAGTACTTC. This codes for CAINDRTPPYEQYF.

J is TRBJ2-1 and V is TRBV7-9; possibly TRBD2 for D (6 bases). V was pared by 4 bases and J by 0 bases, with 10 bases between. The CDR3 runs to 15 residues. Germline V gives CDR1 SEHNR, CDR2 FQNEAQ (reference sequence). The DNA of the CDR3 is TGTGCCAGCAGCTCGACTAGTTTCTCCTACAATGAGCAGTTCTTC. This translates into CASSSTSFSYNEQFF.

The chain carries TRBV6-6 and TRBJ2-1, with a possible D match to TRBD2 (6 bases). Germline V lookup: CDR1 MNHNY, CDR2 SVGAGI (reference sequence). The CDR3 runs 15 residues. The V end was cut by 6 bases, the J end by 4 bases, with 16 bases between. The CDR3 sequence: CASSLRTNGYNEQFF. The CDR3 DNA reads TGTGCCAGCAGCCTAAGGACTAACGGTTACAATGAGCAGTTCTTC.

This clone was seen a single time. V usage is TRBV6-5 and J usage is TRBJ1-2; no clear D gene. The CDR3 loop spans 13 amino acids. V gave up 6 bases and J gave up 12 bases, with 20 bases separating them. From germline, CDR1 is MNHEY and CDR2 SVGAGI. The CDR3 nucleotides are TGTGCCAGCAGCCCTTCTGAAACGTATCTGGACACCTTC. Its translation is CASSPSETYLDTF.

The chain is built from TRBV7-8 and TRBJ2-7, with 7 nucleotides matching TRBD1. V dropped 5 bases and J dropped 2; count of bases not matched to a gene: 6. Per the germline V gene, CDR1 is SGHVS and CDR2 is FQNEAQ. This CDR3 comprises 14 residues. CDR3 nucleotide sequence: TGTGCCAGCAGCCCCCGACAGGGAACCTACGAGCAGTACTTC. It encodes CASSPRQGTYEQYF.

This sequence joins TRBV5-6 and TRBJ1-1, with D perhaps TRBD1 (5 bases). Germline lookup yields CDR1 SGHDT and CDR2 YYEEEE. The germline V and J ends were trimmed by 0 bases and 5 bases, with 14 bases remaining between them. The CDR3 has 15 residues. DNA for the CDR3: TGTGCCAGCAGCTTGGGCTTGCCAGGGAGAACTGAAGCTTTCTTT. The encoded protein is CASSLGLPGRTEAFF.

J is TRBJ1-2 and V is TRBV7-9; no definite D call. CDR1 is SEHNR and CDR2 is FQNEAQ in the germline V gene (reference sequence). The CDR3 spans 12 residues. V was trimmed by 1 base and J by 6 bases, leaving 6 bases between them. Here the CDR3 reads CASSLGWNGYTF. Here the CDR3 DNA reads TGTGCCAGCAGCTTAGGGTGGAATGGCTACACCTTC.

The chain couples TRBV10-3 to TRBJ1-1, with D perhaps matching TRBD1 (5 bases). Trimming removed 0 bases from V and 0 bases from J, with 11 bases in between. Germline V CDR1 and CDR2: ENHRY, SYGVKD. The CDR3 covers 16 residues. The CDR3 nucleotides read TGTGCCATCAGTGAGTCGGTACAGGAGATGAACACTGAAGCTTTCTTT. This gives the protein CAISESVQEMNTEAFF.

The CDR3 DNA reads as TGTGCCAGCAGCTTGGAGGGAACTGGAAACACCATATATTTT. Translating gives CASSLEGTGNTIYF. The chain couples TRBV5-6 to TRBJ1-3, with D unclear. Germline V CDR1 and CDR2: SGHDT, YYEEEE. The length of the CDR3 is 14 residues. V lost 0 bases, J lost 2 bases, and 6 bases lay in between.

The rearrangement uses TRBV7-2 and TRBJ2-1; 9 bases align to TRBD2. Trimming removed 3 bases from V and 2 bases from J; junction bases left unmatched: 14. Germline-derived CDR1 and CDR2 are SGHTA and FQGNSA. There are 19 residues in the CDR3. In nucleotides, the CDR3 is TGTGCCAGCAGCTTGGCGTGGGCGGCGGGAGGGTTTGCCTACAATGAGCAGTTCTTC. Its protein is CASSLAWAAGGFAYNEQFF.

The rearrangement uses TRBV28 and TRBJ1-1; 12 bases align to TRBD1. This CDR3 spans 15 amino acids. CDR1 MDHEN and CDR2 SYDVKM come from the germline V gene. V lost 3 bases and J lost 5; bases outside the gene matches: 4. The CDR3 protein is CASSFGTGGLTEAFF. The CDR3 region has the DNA TGTGCCAGCAGTTTTGGGACAGGGGGCCTTACTGAAGCTTTCTTT.